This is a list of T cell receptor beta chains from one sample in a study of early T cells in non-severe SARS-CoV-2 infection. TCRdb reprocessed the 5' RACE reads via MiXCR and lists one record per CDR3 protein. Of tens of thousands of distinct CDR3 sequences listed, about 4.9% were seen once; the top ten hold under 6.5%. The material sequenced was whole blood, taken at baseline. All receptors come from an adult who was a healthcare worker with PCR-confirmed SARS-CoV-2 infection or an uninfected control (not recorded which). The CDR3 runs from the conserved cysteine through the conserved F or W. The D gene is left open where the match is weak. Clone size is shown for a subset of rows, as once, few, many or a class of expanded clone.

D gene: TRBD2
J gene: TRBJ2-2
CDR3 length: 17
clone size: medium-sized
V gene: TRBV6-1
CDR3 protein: CASSRRTSGSVTGELFF
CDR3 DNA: TGTGCCAGCAGCAGGAGGACTAGCGGGAGTGTCACCGGGGAGCTGTTTTTT

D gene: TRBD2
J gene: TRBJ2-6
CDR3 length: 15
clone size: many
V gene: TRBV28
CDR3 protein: CASSPGGSGANVLTF
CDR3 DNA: TGTGCCAGCAGTCCCGGGGGGTCCGGGGCCAACGTCCTGACTTTC

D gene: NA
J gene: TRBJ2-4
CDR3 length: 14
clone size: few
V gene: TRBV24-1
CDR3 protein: CATSDTGSQNIQYF
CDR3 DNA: TGTGCCACCAGTGATACAGGCTCACAAAACATTCAGTACTTC

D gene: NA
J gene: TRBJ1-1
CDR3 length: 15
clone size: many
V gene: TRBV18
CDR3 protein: CASSPGEGVNTEAFF
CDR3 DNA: TGTGCCAGCTCACCAGGGGAGGGGGTGAACACTGAAGCTTTCTTT

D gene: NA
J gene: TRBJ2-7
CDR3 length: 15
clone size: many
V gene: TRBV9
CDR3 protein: CASSVAGGPPFEQYF
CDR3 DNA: TGTGCCAGCAGCGTAGCGGGGGGCCCCCCCTTCGAGCAGTACTTC

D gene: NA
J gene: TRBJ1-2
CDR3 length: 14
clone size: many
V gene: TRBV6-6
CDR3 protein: CASSYSAGANGYTF
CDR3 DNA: TGTGCCAGCAGTTACTCGGCAGGGGCAAATGGCTACACCTTC

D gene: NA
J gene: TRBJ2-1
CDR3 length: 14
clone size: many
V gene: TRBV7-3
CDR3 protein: CASSLVGRTHEQFF
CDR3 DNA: TGTGCCAGCAGCTTAGTTGGGAGGACCCATGAGCAGTTCTTC

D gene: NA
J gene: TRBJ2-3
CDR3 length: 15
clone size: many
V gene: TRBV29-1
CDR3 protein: CSAQGRAGGTDTQYF
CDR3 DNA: TGCAGCGCCCAGGGGCGCGCGGGGGGCACAGATACGCAGTATTTT

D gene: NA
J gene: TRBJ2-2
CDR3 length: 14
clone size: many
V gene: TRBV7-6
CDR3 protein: CASSHGLASGELFF
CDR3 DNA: TGTGCCAGCAGCCATGGCTTGGCCTCCGGGGAGCTGTTTTTT

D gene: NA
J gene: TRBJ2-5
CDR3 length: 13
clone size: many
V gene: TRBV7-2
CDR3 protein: CASSLDTAETQYF
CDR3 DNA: TGTGCCAGCAGCTTAGACACCGCAGAGACCCAGTACTTC

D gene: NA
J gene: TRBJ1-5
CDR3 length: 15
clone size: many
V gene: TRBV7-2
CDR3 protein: CASSLDSGGNQPQHF
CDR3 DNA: TGTGCCAGCAGCTTGGACAGCGGCGGCAATCAGCCCCAGCATTTT

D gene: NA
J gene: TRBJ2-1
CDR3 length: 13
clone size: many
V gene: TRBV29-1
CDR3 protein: CSGLEARDREQFF
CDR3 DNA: TGCAGCGGGTTGGAGGCCCGGGATCGTGAGCAGTTCTTC

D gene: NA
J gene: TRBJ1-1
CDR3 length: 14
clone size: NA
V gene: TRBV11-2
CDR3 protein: CASSVARDNTEAFF
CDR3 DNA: TGTGCCAGCAGTGTTGCACGGGACAACACTGAAGCTTTCTTT

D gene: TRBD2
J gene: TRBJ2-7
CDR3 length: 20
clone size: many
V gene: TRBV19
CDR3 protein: CASSIDLLLAGGTGAYEQYF
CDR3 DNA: TGTGCCAGTAGTATAGATCTATTGCTAGCGGGAGGAACGGGGGCCTACGAGCAGTACTTC

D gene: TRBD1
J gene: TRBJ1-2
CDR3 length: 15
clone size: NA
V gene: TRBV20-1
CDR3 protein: CSVAGGASRGYGYTF
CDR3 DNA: TGCAGTGTCGCAGGGGGCGCTTCCAGGGGCTATGGCTACACCTTC

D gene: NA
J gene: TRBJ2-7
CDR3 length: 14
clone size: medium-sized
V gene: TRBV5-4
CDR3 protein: CASSLMVNPYEQYF
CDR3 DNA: TGTGCCAGCAGCTTGATGGTCAATCCCTACGAGCAGTACTTC

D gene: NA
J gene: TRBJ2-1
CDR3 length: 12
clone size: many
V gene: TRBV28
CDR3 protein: CASSLGHLEQFF
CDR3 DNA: TGTGCCAGCAGTTTGGGACACCTAGAGCAGTTCTTC

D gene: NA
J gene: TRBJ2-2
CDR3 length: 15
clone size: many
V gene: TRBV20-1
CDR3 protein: CSARDRQGGTGELFF
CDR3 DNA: TGCAGTGCTAGAGATCGGCAGGGGGGCACCGGGGAGCTGTTTTTT

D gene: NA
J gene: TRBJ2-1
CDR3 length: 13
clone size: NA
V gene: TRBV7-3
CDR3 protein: CASSLSWGNEQFF
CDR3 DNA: TGTGCCAGCAGCTTATCTTGGGGCAATGAGCAGTTCTTC

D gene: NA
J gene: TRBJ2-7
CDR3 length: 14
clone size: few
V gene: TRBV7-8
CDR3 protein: CASTPGHQSSEQYF
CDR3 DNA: TGTGCCAGTACCCCGGGACACCAAAGTAGCGAGCAGTACTTC

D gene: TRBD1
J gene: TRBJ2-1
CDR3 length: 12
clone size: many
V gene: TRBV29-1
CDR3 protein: CSQTTGGNEQFF
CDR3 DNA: TGCAGCCAAACTACAGGGGGCAATGAGCAGTTCTTC

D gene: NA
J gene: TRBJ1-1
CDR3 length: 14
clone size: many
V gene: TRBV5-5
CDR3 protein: CASSLDWGWTEAFF
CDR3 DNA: TGTGCCAGCAGCCTGGACTGGGGTTGGACTGAAGCTTTCTTT

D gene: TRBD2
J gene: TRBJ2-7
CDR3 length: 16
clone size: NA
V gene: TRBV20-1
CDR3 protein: CSARDGAGVKTYEQYF
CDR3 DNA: TGCAGTGCTAGAGATGGGGCGGGAGTAAAAACCTACGAGCAGTACTTC

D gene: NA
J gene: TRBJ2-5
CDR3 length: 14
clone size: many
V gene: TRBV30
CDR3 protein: CAWTYGSPGGTQYF
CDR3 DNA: TGTGCCTGGACTTATGGAAGCCCCGGCGGGACCCAGTACTTC

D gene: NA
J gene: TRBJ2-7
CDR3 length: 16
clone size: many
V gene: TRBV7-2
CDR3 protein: CASSLAGGGLTYEQYF
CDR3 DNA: TGTGCCAGCAGCTTAGCCGGGGGCGGACTTACCTACGAGCAGTACTTC

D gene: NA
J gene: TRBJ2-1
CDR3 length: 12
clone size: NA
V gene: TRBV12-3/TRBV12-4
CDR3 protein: CASTVRGDEQFF
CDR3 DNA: TGTGCCAGCACCGTCCGGGGCGATGAGCAGTTCTTC

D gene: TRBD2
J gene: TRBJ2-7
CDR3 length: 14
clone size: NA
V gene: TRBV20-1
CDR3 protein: CSAVLAGGLFEQYF
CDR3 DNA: TGCAGTGCAGTATTAGCGGGAGGGTTGTTCGAGCAGTACTTC

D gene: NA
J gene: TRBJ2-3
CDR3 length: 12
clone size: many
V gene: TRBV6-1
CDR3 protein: CASRTRTDTQYF
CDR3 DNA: TGTGCCAGCAGGACTCGGACAGATACGCAGTATTTT

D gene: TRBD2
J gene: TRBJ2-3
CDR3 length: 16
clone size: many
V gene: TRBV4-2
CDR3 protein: CASSPLTSGDRDTQYF
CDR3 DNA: TGTGCCAGCAGCCCACTCACTAGCGGGGACCGAGATACGCAGTATTTT

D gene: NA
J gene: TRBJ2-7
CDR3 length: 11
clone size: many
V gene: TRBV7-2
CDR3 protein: CASSLVNEQYF
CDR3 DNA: TGTGCCAGCAGCTTAGTGAACGAGCAGTACTTC

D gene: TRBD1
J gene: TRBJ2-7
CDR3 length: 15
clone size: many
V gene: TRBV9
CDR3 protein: CASSVSRDSSYEQYF
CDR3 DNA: TGTGCCAGCAGCGTAAGTCGGGACAGCTCCTACGAGCAGTACTTC

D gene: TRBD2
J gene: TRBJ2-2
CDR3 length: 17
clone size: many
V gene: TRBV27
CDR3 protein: CASSLGTSRTNTGELFF
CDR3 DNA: TGTGCCAGCAGTCTCGGGACTAGCAGAACGAACACCGGGGAGCTGTTTTTT

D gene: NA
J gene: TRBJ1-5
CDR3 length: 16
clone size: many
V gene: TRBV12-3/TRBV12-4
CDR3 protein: CASSARLGGAGQPQHF
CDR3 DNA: TGTGCCAGCAGTGCGCGATTGGGGGGCGCCGGTCAGCCCCAGCATTTT

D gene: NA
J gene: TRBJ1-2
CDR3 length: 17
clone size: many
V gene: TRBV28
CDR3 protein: CASRSLVRSGTDYGYTF
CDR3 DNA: TGTGCCAGCAGGTCCTTAGTCCGGTCCGGGACCGATTATGGCTACACCTTC

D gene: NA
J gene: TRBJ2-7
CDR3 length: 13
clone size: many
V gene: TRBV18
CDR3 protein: CASSPDKYYEQYF
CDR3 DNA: TGTGCCAGCTCACCAGACAAGTACTACGAGCAGTACTTC